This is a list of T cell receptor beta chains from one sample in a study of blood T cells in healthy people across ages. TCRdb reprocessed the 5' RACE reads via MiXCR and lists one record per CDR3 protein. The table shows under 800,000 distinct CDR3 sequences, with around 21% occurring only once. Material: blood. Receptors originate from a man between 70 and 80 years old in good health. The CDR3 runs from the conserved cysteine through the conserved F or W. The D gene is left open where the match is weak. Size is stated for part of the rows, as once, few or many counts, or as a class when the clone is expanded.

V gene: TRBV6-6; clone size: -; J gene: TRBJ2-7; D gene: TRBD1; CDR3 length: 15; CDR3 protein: CASSYTTGGEYEQYF; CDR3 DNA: TGTGCCAGCAGTTACACGACAGGGGGGGAGTACGAGCAGTACTTC
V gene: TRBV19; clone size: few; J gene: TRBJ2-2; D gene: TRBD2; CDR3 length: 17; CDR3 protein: CASTGGGAGGGTGELFF; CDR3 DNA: TGTGCCAGTACCGGAGGCGGAGCGGGAGGTGGCACCGGGGAGCTGTTTTTT
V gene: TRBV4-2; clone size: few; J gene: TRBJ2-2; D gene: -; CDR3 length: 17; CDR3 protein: CASSQDRLGGNTGELFF; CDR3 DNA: TGTGCCAGCAGCCAAGATCGGTTAGGCGGGAACACCGGGGAGCTGTTTTTT
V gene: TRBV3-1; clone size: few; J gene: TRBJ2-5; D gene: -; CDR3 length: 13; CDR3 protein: CASSQKGGAERYF; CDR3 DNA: TGTGCCAGCAGCCAAAAAGGAGGGGCGGAGCGGTACTTC
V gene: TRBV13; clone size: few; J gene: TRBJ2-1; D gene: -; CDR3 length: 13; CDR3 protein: CASSKTEDNEQFF; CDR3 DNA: TGTGCCAGCAGCAAGACAGAGGACAATGAGCAGTTCTTC
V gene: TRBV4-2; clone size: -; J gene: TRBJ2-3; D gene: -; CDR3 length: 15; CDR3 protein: CASSQGQDSTDTQYF; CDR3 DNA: TGTGCCAGCAGCCAAGGACAGGATAGCACAGATACGCAGTATTTT
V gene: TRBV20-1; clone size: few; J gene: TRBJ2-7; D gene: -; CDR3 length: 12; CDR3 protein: CSATGAFYEQYF; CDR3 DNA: TGCAGTGCTACAGGGGCCTTCTACGAGCAGTACTTC
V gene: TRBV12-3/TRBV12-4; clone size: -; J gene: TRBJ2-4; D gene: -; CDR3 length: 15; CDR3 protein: CASSDSPLAKNIQYF; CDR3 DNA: TGTGCCAGCAGTGACAGCCCACTAGCCAAAAACATTCAGTACTTC
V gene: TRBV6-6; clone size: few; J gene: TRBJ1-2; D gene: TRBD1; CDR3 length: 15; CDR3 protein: CASSYSGQVVYGYTF; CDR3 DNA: TGTGCCAGCAGTTACTCGGGACAGGTTGTCTATGGCTACACCTTC
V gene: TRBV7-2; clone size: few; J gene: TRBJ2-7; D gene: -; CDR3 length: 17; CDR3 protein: CASSFRTASGPLYEQYF; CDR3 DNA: TGTGCCAGCAGCTTCAGGACCGCGTCAGGACCTCTCTACGAGCAGTACTTC
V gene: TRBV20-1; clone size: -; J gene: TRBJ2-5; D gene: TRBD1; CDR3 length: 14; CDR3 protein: CSAGKTGFGETQYF; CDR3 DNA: TGCAGTGCTGGAAAGACAGGGTTCGGAGAGACCCAGTACTTC
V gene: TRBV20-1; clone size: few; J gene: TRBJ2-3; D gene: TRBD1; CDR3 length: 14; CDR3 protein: CSARQGVMIDTQYF; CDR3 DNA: TGCAGTGCCAGACAGGGGGTGATGATAGATACGCAGTATTTT
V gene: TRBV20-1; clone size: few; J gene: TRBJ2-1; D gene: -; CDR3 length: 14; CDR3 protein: CSASGAGGYNEQFF; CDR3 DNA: TGCAGTGCTTCCGGGGCAGGGGGGTACAATGAGCAGTTCTTC
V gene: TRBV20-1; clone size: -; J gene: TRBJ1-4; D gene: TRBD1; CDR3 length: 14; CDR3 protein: CSANDRGGDEKLFF; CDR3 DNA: TGCAGTGCTAATGACAGGGGTGGCGACGAAAAACTGTTTTTT
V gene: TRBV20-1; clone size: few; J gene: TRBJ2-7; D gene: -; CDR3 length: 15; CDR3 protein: CSASPLTSGSYEQYF; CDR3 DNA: TGCAGTGCTAGCCCACTGACGAGCGGCTCCTACGAGCAGTACTTC
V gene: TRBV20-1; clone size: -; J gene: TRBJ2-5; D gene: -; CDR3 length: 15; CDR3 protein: CSARALLSVGETQYF; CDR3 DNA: TGCAGTGCTAGAGCTCTACTGAGCGTAGGGGAGACCCAGTACTTC
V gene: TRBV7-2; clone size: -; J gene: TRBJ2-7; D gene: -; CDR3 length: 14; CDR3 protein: CASSLGGTDYEQYF; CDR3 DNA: TGTGCCAGCAGCTTAGGCGGGACAGACTACGAGCAGTACTTC
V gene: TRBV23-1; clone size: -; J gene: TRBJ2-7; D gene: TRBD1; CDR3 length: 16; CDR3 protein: CASSHLDRESSYEQYF; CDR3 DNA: TGCGCCAGCAGTCACCTGGACAGGGAAAGCTCCTACGAGCAGTACTTC
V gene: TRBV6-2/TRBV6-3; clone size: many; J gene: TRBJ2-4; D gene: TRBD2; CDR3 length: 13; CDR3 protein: CASSPAGENIQYF; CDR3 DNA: TGTGCCAGCAGCCCAGCGGGGGAAAACATTCAGTACTTC
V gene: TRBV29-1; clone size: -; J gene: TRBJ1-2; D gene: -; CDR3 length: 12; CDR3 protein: CSVVTPRGGYTF; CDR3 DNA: TGCAGCGTTGTCACGCCTCGGGGAGGCTACACCTTC
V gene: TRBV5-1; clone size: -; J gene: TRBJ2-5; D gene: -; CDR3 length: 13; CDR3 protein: CASSLKGLETQYF; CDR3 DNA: TGCGCCAGCAGCTTGAAAGGGTTAGAGACCCAGTACTTC
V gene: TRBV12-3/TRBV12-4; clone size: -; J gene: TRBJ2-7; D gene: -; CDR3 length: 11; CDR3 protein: CASSPGNEQYF; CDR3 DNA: TGTGCCAGCAGCCCGGGAAACGAGCAGTACTTC
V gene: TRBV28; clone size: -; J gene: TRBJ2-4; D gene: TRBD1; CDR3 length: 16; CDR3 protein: CASSRGDSLAKNIQYF; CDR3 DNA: TGTGCCAGCAGTCGAGGGGACAGCCTAGCCAAAAACATTCAGTACTTC
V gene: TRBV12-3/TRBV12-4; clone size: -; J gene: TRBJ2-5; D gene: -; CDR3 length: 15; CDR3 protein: CASSLMAGKQETQYF; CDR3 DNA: TGTGCCAGCAGTTTAATGGCGGGAAAGCAAGAGACCCAGTACTTC
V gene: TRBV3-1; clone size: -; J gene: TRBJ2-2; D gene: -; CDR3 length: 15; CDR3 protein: CASSLSLRTPGELFF; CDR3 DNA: TGTGCCAGCAGCCTCAGTCTGCGAACACCCGGGGAGCTGTTTTTT
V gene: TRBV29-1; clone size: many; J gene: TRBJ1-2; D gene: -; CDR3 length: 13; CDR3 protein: CSVEDRQLYGYTF; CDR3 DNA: TGCAGCGTTGAAGATCGTCAGCTCTATGGCTACACCTTC
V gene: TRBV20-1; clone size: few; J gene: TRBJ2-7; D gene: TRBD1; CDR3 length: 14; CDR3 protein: CSAKAQGAPPEQYF; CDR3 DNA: TGCAGTGCTAAAGCACAGGGGGCGCCCCCCGAGCAGTACTTC
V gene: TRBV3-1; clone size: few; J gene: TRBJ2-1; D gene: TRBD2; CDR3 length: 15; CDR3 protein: CASSPPSGGHNEQFF; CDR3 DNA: TGTGCCAGCAGCCCCCCTAGCGGGGGGCACAATGAGCAGTTCTTC
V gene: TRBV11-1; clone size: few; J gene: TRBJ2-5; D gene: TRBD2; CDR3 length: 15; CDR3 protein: CASSLAQGLAGDSYF; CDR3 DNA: TGTGCCAGCAGCTTAGCCCAGGGACTAGCGGGAGATTCGTACTTC
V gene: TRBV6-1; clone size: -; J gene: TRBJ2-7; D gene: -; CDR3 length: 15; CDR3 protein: CASSGVSLFTYEQYF; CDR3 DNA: TGTGCCAGCAGCGGGGTTTCCCTCTTTACCTACGAGCAGTACTTC
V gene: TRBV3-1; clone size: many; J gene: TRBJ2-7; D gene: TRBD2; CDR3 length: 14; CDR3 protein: CASSQISGSNEQYF; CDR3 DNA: TGTGCCAGCAGCCAAATTAGCGGGAGTAACGAGCAGTACTTC
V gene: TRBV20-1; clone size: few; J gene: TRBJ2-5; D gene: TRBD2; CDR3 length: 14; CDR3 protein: CSAREAGPQETQYF; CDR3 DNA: TGCAGTGCTAGAGAAGCGGGACCGCAAGAGACCCAGTACTTC
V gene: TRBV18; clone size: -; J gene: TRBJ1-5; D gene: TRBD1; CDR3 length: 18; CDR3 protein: CASSPERQGLASNQPQHF; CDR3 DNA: TGTGCCAGCTCACCGGAGAGACAGGGATTGGCTAGCAATCAGCCCCAGCATTTT
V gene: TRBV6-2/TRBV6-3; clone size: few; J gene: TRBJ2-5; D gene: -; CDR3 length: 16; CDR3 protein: CASSYSFEVGGETQYF; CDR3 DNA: TGTGCCAGCAGTTACTCCTTCGAGGTTGGAGGAGAGACCCAGTACTTC
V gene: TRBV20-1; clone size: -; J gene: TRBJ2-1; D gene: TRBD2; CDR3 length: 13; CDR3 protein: CSASVAGFGEQFF; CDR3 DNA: TGCAGTGCTAGCGTAGCGGGGTTTGGTGAGCAGTTCTTC
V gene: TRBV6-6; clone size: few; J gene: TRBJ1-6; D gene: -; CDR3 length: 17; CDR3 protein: CASSYTIGLAQNSPLHF; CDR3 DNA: TGTGCCAGCAGTTACACAATCGGACTGGCACAGAATTCACCCCTCCACTTT
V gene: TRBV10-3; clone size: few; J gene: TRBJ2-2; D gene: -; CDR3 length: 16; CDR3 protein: CAISSGSGVNTGELFF; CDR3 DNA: TGTGCCATCAGTTCTGGTAGTGGGGTGAACACCGGGGAGCTGTTTTTT
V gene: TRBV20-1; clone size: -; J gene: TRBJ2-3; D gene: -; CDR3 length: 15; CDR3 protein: CSASVRTTGTDTQYF; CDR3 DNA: TGCAGTGCTAGTGTCCGGACAACGGGTACAGATACGCAGTATTTT
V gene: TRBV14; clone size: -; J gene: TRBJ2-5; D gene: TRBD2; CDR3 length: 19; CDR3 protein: CASSQAPGLAGEDFQTQYF; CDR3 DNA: TGTGCCAGCAGCCAAGCTCCGGGACTAGCGGGAGAAGACTTCCAGACCCAGTACTTC
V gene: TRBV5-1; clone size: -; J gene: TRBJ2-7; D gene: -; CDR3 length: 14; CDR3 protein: CASSFSVDSYEQYF; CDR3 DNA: TGCGCCAGCAGCTTTTCAGTCGACTCCTACGAGCAGTACTTC
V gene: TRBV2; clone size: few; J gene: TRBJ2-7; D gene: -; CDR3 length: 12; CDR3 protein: CASEGTAYEQYF; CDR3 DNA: TGTGCCAGCGAGGGTACGGCCTACGAGCAGTACTTC
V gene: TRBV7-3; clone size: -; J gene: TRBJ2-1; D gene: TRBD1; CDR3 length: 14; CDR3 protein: CASSRDRTYNEQFF; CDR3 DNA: TGTGCCAGCAGCCGGGACAGAACCTACAATGAGCAGTTCTTC
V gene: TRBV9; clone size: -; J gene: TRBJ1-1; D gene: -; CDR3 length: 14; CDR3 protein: CASSSHSLNTEAFF; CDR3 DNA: TGTGCCAGCAGCTCGCACAGTTTAAACACTGAAGCTTTCTTT
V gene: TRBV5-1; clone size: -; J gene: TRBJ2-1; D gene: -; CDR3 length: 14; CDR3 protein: CASSPRTANNEQFF; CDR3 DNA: TGCGCCAGCAGCCCCCGGACGGCGAACAATGAGCAGTTCTTC
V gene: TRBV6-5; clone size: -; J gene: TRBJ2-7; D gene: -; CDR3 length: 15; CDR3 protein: CASSYGSGSLYEQYF; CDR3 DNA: TGTGCCAGCAGCTATGGGTCCGGCAGTCTCTACGAGCAGTACTTC
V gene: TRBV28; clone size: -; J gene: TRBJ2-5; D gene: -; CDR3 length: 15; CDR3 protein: CASSQITGMKETQYF; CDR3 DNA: TGTGCCAGCAGTCAAATTACAGGGATGAAAGAGACCCAGTACTTC
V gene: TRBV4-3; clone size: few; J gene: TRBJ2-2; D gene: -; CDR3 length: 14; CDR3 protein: CASSQEVRAGELFF; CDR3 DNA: TGCGCCAGCAGCCAAGAGGTCAGGGCCGGGGAGCTGTTTTTT
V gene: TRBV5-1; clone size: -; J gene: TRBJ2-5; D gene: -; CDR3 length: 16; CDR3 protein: CASSLGWRGAQETQYF; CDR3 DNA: TGCGCCAGCAGCTTGGGATGGAGGGGCGCCCAAGAGACCCAGTACTTC
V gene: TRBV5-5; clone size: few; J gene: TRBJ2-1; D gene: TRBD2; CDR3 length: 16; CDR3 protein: CASSSTGTSGYNEQFF; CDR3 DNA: TGTGCCAGCAGCTCTACCGGGACTAGCGGTTACAATGAGCAGTTCTTC
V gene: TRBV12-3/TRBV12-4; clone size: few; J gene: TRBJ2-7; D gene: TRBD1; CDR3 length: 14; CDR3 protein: CASSSNPGGYEQYF; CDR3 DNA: TGTGCCAGCAGTTCGAACCCAGGGGGCTACGAGCAGTACTTC